The rows below give T cell receptor beta chains drawn from one sample of a study of T cells in Graves' hyperthyroidism and ophthalmopathy. TCRdb redid the calling of the multiplex PCR reads with MiXCR, one entry per CDR3 protein. The table lists about 550,000 distinct CDR3 sequences, about 20% of them singletons. Material for sequencing was blood. All receptors derive from a man between 18 and 35 years old with Graves' hyperthyroidism. Both conserved end residues are part of each CDR3. Rows give clone size only sometimes, using once, few, many, or a class for an expanded clone.

v_call clone_size cdr3_aa
TRBV30 many CAWSPGDGRRGYTF
TRBV4-1 many CASSPSGQYEQYF
TRBV20-1 . CSARDGVAGPNTGELFF
TRBV6-5 many CASSNRYNQPQHF
TRBV12-3/TRBV12-4 . CASSLRLDQPQHF
TRBV6-5 many CASSYLGQGPNTGELFF
TRBV2 few CASSEPTGVGNQPQHF
TRBV30 many CAWKQGDFGTEAFF
TRBV5-8 few CASWMTGSYEQYF
TRBV2 few CASSESAHTGELFF
TRBV12-3/TRBV12-4 . CASSSRVGSYEQYF
TRBV6-2/TRBV6-3 . CASSYGGRQNQPQHF
TRBV7-8 few CASSAAPGSNYEQYF
TRBV15 many CATSRMNRGGETQYF
TRBV28 . CASSSGRKGIYEQYF
TRBV7-9 . CASSLSDRGFYEQYF
TRBV27 many CAPRSNTGELFF
TRBV28 . CASSFRDGRGEEQYF
TRBV6-1 many CASSGQLSYEQYF
TRBV13 . CASSLERSHEQYF
TRBV12-3/TRBV12-4 many CASSVNRGDQPQHF
TRBV2 . CASSPRTGNQETQYF
TRBV6-1 many CASSVGRGGGEQYF
TRBV7-2 many CASSLQEGTLYEQYF
TRBV19 few CASSIADRRYGYTF
TRBV6-2/TRBV6-3 . CASWTSGVPTTGELFF
TRBV7-9 many CASSSSGQYAEAFF
TRBV19 many CASSWGTGGTEAFF
TRBV24-1 . CATSLDSNQPQHF
TRBV5-1 . CASSWGLPGDSPLHF
TRBV28 many CASKGQGTSRETQYF
TRBV5-6 many CASSPVAGGPTYEQYF
TRBV27 many CASSLYWGNTEAFF
TRBV11-1 . CVSSQSGQAYEQYF
TRBV28 many CASRQTGLYGYTF
TRBV19 . CASSIVGLNTEAFF
TRBV6-5 . CASSYQSAQGGELFF
TRBV12-3/TRBV12-4 many CASSFMGVNTEAFF
TRBV28 many CATSGTESYEQYF
TRBV5-4 . CASSRQDSTGELFF
TRBV11-3 few CASSLGGPGYQPQHF
TRBV11-2 few CASSPGQGARPGELFF
TRBV20-1 . CSASPGGRYEQYF
TRBV6-5 few CASSYGAGGYQYF
TRBV20-1 many CSVAHGDGQYF
TRBV19 . CASSTDRGRSPLHF
TRBV27 many CASRTGSRGYTF
TRBV19 many CASAMNLNYGYTF
TRBV15 many CATSGLRHYGYTF
TRBV28 many CASRQLRLAGLGQPQHF
TRBV7-2 . CASSPRYGGGETQYF
TRBV7-2 . CASSLAGGPRGEQYF